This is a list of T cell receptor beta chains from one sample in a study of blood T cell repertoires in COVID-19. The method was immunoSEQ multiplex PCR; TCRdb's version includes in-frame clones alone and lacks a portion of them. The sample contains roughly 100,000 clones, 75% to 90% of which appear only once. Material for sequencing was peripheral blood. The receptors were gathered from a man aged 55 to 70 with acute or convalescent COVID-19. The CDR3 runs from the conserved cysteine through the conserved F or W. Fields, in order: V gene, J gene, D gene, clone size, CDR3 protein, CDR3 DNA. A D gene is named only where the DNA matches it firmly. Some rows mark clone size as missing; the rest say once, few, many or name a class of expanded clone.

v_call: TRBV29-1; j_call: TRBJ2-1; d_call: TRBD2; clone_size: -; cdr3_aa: CSVEVLFGRDNEQFF; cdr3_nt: TGCAGCGTTGAAGTCCTATTCGGGAGGGACAATGAGCAGTTCTTC
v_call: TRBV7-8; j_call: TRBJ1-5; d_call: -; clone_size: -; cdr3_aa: CASTLGRVGQPQHF; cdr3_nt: TGTGCCAGCACCTTGGGGAGGGTGGGACAGCCCCAGCATTTT
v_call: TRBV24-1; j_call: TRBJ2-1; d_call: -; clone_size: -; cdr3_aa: CATLRVNEQFF; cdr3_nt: TGTGCCACCCTGAGGGTCAATGAGCAGTTCTTC
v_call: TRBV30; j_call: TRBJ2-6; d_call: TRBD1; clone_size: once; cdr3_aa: CAWSSSFRDRDSSGANVLTF; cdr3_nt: TGTGCCTGGAGCTCTTCATTCCGGGACAGGGATTCCTCTGGGGCCAACGTCCTGACTTTC
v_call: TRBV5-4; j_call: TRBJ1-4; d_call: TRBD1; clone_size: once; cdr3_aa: CASSLGGTGHEKLFF; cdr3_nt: TGTGCCAGCAGCTTGGGAGGGACAGGCCATGAAAAACTGTTTTTT
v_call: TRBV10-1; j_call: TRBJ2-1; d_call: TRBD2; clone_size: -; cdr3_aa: CASSDLGLAGTFNEQFF; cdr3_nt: TGCGCCAGCAGTGATCTCGGACTAGCGGGCACCTTCAATGAGCAGTTCTTC
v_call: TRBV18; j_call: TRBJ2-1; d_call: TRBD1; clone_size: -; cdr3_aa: CASSQRQGTYNEQFF; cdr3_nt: TGTGCCAGCTCACAAAGACAGGGTACCTACAATGAGCAGTTCTTC
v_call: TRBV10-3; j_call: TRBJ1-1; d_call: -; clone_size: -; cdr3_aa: CAISDPDSGAFF; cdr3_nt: TGTGCCATCAGTGACCCGGACAGCGGAGCTTTCTTT
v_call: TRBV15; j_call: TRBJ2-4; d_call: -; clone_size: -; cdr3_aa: CATSRDNGPRLAKNIQYF; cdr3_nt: TGTGCCACCAGCAGAGATAATGGGCCCCGCTTAGCCAAAAACATTCAGTACTTC
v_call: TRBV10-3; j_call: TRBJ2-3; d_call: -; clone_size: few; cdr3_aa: CAISVAPTDTQYF; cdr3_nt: TGTGCCATCAGTGTCGCGCCCACAGATACGCAGTATTTT
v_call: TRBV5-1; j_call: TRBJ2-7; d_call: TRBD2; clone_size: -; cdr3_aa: CASSLDGEGEQYF; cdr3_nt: TGCGCCAGCAGCTTGGACGGGGAGGGCGAGCAGTACTTC
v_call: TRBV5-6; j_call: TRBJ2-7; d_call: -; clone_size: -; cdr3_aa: CASSLNQGYSYEQYF; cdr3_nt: TGTGCCAGCAGCTTGAATCAGGGGTACTCCTACGAGCAGTACTTC
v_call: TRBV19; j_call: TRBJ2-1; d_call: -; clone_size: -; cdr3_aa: CASSISGGDSYNEQFF; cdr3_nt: TGTGCCAGTAGTATTTCCGGCGGGGACTCCTACAATGAGCAGTTCTTC
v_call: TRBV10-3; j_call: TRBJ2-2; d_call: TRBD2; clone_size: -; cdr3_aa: CAAATSGSVGAGELFF; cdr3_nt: TGTGCCGCCGCGACTAGCGGGAGCGTTGGGGCCGGGGAGCTGTTTTTT
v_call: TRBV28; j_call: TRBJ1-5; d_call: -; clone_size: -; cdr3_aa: CASLGRQRNQPQHF; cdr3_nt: TGTGCCAGCCTGGGGAGACAACGCAATCAGCCCCAGCATTTT
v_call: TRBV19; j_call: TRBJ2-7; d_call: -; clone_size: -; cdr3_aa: CASSIATYYEQYF; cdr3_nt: TGTGCCAGTAGTATAGCCACCTACTACGAGCAGTACTTC
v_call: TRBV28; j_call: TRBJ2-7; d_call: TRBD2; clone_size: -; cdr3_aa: CASSLPSGTYEQYF; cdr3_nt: TGTGCCAGCAGTTTACCTAGCGGGACCTACGAGCAGTACTTC
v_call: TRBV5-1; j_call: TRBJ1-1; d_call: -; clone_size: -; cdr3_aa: CASSLAWGQGLTTEAFF; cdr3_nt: TGCGCCAGCAGCTTGGCGTGGGGGCAAGGGCTGACGACTGAAGCTTTCTTT
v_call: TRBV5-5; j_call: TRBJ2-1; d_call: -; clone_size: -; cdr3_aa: CASSFIPGNEQFF; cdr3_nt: TGTGCCAGCAGCTTCATTCCGGGAAATGAGCAGTTCTTC
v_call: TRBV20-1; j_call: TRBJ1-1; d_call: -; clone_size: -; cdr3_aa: CSASGQGRALTEAFF; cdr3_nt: TGCAGTGCTAGTGGGCAGGGAAGGGCTTTGACTGAAGCTTTCTTT
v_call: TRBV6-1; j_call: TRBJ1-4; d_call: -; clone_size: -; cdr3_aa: CASSEAGTNEKLFF; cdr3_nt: TGTGCCAGCAGTGAGGCAGGAACGAATGAAAAACTGTTTTTT
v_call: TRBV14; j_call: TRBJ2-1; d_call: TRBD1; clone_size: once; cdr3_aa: CASSPGTGSFEQFF; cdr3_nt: TGTGCCAGCAGCCCGGGGACAGGGTCATTTGAGCAGTTCTTC
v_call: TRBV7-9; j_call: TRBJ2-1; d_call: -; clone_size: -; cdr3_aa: CASGSGYSYNEQFF; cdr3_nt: TGTGCCAGCGGTAGCGGCTACTCCTACAATGAGCAGTTCTTC
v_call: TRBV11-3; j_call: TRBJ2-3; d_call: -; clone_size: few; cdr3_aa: CASSLDLSTDTQYF; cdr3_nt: TGTGCCAGCAGCTTAGATTTAAGCACAGATACGCAGTATTTT
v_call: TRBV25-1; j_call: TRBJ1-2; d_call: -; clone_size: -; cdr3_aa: CASSELGEGRGYTF; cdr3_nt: TGTGCCAGCAGCGAGCTCGGGGAAGGAAGAGGCTACACCTTC
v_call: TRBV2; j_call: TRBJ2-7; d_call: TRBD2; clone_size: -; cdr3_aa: CASTVLAGVSEQYF; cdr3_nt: TGTGCCAGCACTGTTCTAGCGGGAGTTAGCGAGCAGTACTTC
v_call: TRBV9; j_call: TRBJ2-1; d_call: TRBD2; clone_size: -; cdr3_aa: CASSVSGRGYNEQFF; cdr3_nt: TGTGCCAGCAGCGTTAGCGGGAGGGGGTACAATGAGCAGTTCTTC
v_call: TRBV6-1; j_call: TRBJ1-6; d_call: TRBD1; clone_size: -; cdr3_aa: CASSDADRVGFASPLHF; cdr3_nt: TGTGCCAGCAGTGATGCGGACAGGGTAGGATTCGCTTCACCCCTCCACTTT
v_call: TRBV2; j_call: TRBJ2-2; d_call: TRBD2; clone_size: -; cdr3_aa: CASSVTSANTGELFF; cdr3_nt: TGTGCCAGCAGCGTGACTAGCGCGAACACCGGGGAGCTGTTTTTT
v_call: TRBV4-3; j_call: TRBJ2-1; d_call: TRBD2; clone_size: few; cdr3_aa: CASSPTGGEGPFYEQFF; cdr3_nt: TGCGCCAGCAGCCCCACGGGGGGGGAGGGCCCTTTTTATGAGCAGTTCTTC
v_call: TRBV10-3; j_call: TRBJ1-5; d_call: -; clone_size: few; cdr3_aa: CAITDGSNQPQHF; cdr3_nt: TGTGCCATCACCGACGGGAGCAATCAGCCCCAGCATTTT
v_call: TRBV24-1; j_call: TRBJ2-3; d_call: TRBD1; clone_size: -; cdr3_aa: CATSDHTGQGNTQYF; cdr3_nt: TGTGCCACCAGTGACCATACCGGACAGGGGAATACGCAGTATTTT
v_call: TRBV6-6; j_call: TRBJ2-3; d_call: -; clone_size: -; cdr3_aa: CASAGTASTDTQYF; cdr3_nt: TGTGCCAGTGCGGGGACAGCTAGCACAGATACGCAGTATTTT
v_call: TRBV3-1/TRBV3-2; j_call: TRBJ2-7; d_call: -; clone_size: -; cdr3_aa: CASSQRGRGQNYEQYF; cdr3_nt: TGTGCCAGCAGCCAAAGGGGGCGGGGACAGAATTACGAGCAGTACTTC
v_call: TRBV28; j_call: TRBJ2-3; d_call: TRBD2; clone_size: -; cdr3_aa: CASRGTRLAGTDTQYF; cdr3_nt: TGTGCCAGCAGGGGGACTCGGCTAGCGGGCACAGATACGCAGTATTTT
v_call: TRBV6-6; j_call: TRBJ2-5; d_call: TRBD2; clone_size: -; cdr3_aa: CASSYHRLADQETQYF; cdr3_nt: TGTGCCAGCAGTTACCATCGACTAGCGGACCAAGAGACCCAGTACTTC
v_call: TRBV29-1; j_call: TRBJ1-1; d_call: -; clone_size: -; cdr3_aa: CSAGDIRVGGREAFF; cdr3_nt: TGCAGCGCGGGAGACATCAGGGTTGGGGGCCGTGAAGCTTTCTTT
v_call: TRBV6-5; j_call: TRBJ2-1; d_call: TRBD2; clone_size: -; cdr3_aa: CASSRGLARSYEQFF; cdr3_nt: TGTGCCAGCAGCAGGGGACTAGCCCGGTCCTATGAGCAGTTCTTC
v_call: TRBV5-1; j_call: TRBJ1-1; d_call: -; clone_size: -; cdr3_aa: CASSSGLTQREAFF; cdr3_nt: TGCGCCAGCAGCAGCGGGCTAACCCAACGCGAAGCTTTCTTT
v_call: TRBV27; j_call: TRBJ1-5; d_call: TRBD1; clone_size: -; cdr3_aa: CASSMNRGRSEGQPQHF; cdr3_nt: TGTGCCAGCAGTATGAACAGGGGGCGCAGCGAGGGTCAGCCCCAGCATTTT
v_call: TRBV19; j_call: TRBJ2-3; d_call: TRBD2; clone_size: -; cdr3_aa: CASRLADWSDTQYF; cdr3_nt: TGTGCCAGTAGACTAGCGGACTGGTCGGATACGCAGTATTTT